What follows are 6 T cell receptor beta chains derived from one specimen sequenced in a study of blood T cell repertoires in COVID-19 (dated by TCRdb to 2020 to 2022). Library construction relied on the immunoSEQ multiplex PCR assay. TCRdb took over this immuneACCESS table, retaining in-frame rearrangements with V and J assigned. Such tables are incomplete; in checked studies, under half of the missing clones stem from an unresolved V gene, and the remainder is unexplained. The sample table holds over 95,000 clones, of which about 89% were seen once. The leading ten clones occupy approximately 20% of the sample. The sample comprised peripheral blood. The receptors were gathered from a human donor with acute or convalescent COVID-19. The donor label of this sample is uncertain.

Here the CDR3 reads CASGQGLRFF. For the CDR3, the DNA is TGTGCCAGCGGGCAGGGGTTGCGGTTCTTC. The chain recombines TRBV6-5 with TRBJ2-1, with D tentatively TRBD1 (6 bases). The V gene lost 8 bases and the J gene lost 15 bases, with 14 bases spanning the gap. Germline V gene sequence: CDR1 MNHEY, CDR2 SVGAGI. The CDR3 runs to 10 residues.

V usage is TRBV5-1 and J usage is TRBJ1-2; D is unresolved. The CDR3 contains 16 residues. The V gene lost 0 bases and the J gene lost 4 bases, with 16 bases spanning the gap. Germline values: CDR1 SGHRS, CDR2 YFSETQ. CDR3 protein: CASSLAGSGGSYGYTF. CDR3 bases: TGCGCCAGCAGCTTGGCTGGGTCAGGTGGATCCTATGGCTACACCTTC.

This sequence joins TRBV29-1 and TRBJ1-1; TRBD1 matches at 7 bases. V lost 7 bases and J lost 1; bases outside the gene matches: 6. This CDR3 has 13 amino acids. Germline V gene data show CDR1 as SQVTM and CDR2 as ANQGSEA. CDR3 coding DNA: TGCAGCGCCCAACGACAGGGGAACACTGAAGCTTTCTTT. Protein: CSAQRQGNTEAFF.

This rearrangement joins TRBV10-3 to TRBJ2-2; the D gene is possibly TRBD2 (6 bases). Trimming shortened V by 3 bases and J by 5 bases, and 7 bases separated the two germline ends. Germline V CDR1 and CDR2: ENHRY, SYGVKD. The CDR3 is made up of 13 amino acids. The CDR3 coding sequence is TGTGCCATCAGTGACGGACTAACCGGGGAGCTGTTTTTT. Its protein is CAISDGLTGELFF.

This chain connects TRBV19 to TRBJ2-1; maybe TRBD2 (7 bases). The germline CDR1 and CDR2 sequences are LNHDA and SQIVND (reference sequence). The CDR3 is 14 residues long. V shed 6 bases and J shed 3 bases, with 12 bases lying between them. CDR3 sequence: CASRGGGLYNEQFF. The CDR3 DNA reads TGTGCCAGTAGAGGGGGGGGACTCTACAATGAGCAGTTCTTC.

The genes are TRBV6-5 and TRBJ2-7, with D tentatively TRBD2 (6 bases). Deletions cut 6 bases from V and 4 bases from J, with 19 bases between. The CDR3 contains 15 residues. The V gene's germline CDR1 is MNHEY and CDR2 SVGAGI. CDR3 nucleotide sequence: TGTGCCAGCAGATACCGGAGGGAGAATTCGTACGAGCAGTACTTC. This encodes CASRYRRENSYEQYF.